This entry features one TCR beta chain sequence. The sample comes from a study of blood T cell repertoires in COVID-19. In the study overall: The United States, Italy and Spain were the sources of the acute and convalescent COVID-19 samples.

Per the authors' pipeline: Amplified reference gene primers provided the basis for estimating nucleated cell counts. Using immunoSEQ multiplex PCR, the repertoire was profiled, and TCRdb retains in-frame clones only, with some absent. That table is the source of V, J and clone size, and D and trimming were worked out from the DNA. The data contain 200,000 to 250,000 clones, roughly 81% of them seen just once; the ten biggest clones take up over 2.5%. Germline CDR1 and CDR2: SNHLY and FYNNEI. V lost 2 bases to trimming and J lost 6 bases, with 11 bases between them. The length of the CDR3 is 14 residues.

The chain couples TRBV2 to TRBJ1-5; D remains unclear. What was sequenced was peripheral blood. This sequence was found in a man in his forties or fifties who had recovered from COVID-19. As DNA, the CDR3 is TGTGCCAGCAGTGAAACGGGGAACAGTCAGCCCCAGCATTTT. This translates into CASSETGNSQPQHF. Full variable domain (missing parts from reference TRBV2 and TRBJ1-5): EPEVTQTPSHQVTQMGQEVILRCVPISNHLYFYWYRQILGQKVEFLVSFYNNEISEKSEIFDDQFSVERPDGSNFTLKIRSTKLEDSAMYFCASSETGNSQPQHFGDGTRLSIL.